This T cell receptor beta chain is from a study of blood T cells in healthy people across ages. Broader study findings: Age advanced and TCR beta diversity per million T cells fell, roughly linearly.

To note about this clonotype: What it recognizes is unknown. A read error may explain this, as a much larger clone is one base away.

Together with a sample-barcoded 5' primer, a J-beta primer mix was included in a second PCR lasting roughly 7 to 11 cycles. TCRdb reprocessed the 5' RACE reads via MiXCR and lists one record per CDR3 protein. The table shows 1.5 million or so distinct CDR3 sequences, with about 42% occurring only once. Healthy Caucasians from Russia aged about 6 to 90 served as donors. Germline-derived CDR1 and CDR2 are LGHNA and YSLEER. This CDR3 has 15 residues. The genes are TRBV4-3 and TRBJ2-5; 8 bases are shared with TRBD1. The J call may be wrong; the DNA end is better matched by TRBJ2-7. Sequenced material: blood. The receptor was isolated from a woman under 30 in good health. The DNA for the CDR3 is TGCACCAGCAGCCAAGGGGACAGGAACATCTACGAGCAGTACTTC. Its protein is CTSSQGDRNIYEQYF.